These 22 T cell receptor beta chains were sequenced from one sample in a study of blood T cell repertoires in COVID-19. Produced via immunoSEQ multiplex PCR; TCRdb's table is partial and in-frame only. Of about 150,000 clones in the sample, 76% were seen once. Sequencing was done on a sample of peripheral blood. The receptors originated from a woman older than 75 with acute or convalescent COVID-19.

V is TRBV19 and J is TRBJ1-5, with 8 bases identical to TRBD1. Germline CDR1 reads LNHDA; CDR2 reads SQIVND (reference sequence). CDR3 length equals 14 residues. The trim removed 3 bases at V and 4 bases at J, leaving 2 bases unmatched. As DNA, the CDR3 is TGTGCCAGTAGTATGGGACAGGAGAATCAGCCCCAGCATTTT. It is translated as CASSMGQENQPQHF.

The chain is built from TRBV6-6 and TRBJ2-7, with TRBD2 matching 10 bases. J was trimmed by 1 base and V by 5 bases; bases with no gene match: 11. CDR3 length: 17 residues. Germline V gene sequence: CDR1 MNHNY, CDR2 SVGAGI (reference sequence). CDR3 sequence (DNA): TGTGCCAGCAGTCTACCTACTAGCGGGGCGATATCCTACGAGCAGTACTTC. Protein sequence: CASSLPTSGAISYEQYF.

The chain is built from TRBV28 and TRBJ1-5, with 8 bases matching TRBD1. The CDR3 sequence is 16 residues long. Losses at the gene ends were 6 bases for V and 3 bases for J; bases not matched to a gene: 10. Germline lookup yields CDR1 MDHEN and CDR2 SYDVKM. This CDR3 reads CASRLRTGRTNQPQHF. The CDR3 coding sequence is TGTGCCAGCAGACTCAGGACAGGGAGAACCAATCAGCCCCAGCATTTT.

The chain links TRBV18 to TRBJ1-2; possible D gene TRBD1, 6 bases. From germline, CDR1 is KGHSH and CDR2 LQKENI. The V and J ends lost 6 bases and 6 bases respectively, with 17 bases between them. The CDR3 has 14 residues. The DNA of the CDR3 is TGTGCCAGCTCCTTCGCAGCGGGGGCAGATGGCTACACCTTC. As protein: CASSFAAGADGYTF.

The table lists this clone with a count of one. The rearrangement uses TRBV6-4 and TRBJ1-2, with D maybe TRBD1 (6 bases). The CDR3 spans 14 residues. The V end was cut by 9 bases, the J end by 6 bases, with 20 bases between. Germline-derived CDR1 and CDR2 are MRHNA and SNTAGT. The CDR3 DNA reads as TGTGCCAGAGTTCGCTCCGCCTCAGGGGATGGCTACACCTTC. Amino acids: CARVRSASGDGYTF.

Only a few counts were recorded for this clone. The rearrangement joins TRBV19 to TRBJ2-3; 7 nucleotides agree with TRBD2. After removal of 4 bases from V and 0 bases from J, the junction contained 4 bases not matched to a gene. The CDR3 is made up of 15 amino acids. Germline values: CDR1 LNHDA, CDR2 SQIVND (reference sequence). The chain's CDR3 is CASSRTRDSTDTQYF. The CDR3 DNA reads TGTGCCAGTAGTAGGACTAGGGACAGCACAGATACGCAGTATTTT.

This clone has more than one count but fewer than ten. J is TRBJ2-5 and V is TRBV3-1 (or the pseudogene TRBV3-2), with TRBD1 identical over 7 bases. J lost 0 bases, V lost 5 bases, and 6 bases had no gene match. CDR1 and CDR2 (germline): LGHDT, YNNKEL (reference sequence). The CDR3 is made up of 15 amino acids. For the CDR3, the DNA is TGTGCCAGCAGCTCTAGACAGGGCCACCAAGAGACCCAGTACTTC. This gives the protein CASSSRQGHQETQYF.

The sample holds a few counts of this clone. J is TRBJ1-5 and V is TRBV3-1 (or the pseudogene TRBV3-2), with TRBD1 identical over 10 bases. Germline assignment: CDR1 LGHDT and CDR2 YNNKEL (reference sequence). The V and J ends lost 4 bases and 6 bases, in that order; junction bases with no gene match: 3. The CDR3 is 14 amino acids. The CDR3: CASSLGTGVQPQHF. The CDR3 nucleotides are TGTGCCAGCAGCCTAGGGACAGGGGTTCAGCCCCAGCATTTT.

In nucleotides, the CDR3 is TGTGCCAGCAGGCGGCCGGGACAGGGGGCCGGGGAGCAGTACTTC. Its protein is CASRRPGQGAGEQYF. The chain joins TRBV6-5 to TRBJ2-7; 12 bases are shared with TRBD1. Germline lookup yields CDR1 MNHEY and CDR2 SVGAGI. CDR3 size: 15 residues. V was pared by 6 bases and J by 7 bases, with 10 bases of the junction left unmatched.

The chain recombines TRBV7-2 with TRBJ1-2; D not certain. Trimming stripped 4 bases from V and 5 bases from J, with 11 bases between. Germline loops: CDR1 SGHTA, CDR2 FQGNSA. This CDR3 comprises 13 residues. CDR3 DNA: TGTGCCAGCAGCTCTCCGGGTCCTTATGGCTACACCTTC. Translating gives CASSSPGPYGYTF.

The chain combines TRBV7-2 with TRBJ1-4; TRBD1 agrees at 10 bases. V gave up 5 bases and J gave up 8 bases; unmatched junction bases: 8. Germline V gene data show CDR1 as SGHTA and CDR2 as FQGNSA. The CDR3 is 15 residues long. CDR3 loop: CASSRTGGWGEKLFF. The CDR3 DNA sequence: TGTGCCAGCAGCCGGACAGGGGGTTGGGGCGAAAAACTGTTTTTT.

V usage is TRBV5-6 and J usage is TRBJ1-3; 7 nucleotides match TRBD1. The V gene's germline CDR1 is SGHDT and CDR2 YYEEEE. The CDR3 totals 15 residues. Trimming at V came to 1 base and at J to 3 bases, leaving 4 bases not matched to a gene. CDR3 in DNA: TGTGCCAGCAGCTTGACGAGGGGGCTTGGAAACACCATATATTTT. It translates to CASSLTRGLGNTIYF.

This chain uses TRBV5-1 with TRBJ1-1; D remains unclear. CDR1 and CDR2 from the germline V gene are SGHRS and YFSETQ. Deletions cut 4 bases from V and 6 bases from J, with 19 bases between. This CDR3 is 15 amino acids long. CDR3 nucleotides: TGCGCCAGCAGCGAACTACCGGCAGATTGGGCTGAAGCTTTCTTT. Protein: CASSELPADWAEAFF.

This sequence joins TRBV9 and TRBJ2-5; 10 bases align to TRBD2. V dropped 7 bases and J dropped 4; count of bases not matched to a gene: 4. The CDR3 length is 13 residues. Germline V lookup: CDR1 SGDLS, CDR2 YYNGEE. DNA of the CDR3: TGTGCCAGCGGGGGGACTAGCGTAGAGACCCAGTACTTC. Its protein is CASGGTSVETQYF.

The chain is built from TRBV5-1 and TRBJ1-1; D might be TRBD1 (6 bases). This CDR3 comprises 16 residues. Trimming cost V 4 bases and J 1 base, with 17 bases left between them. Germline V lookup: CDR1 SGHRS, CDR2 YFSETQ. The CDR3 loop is CASSLNVQGQNTEAFF. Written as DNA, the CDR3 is TGCGCCAGCAGCCTAAACGTCCAGGGGCAGAACACTGAAGCTTTCTTT.

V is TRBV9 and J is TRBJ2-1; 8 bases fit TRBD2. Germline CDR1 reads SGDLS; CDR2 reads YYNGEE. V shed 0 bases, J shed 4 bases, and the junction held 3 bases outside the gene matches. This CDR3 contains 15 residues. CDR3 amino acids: CASSVAGGVYNEQFF. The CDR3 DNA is TGTGCCAGCAGCGTAGCGGGGGGGGTTTACAATGAGCAGTTCTTC.

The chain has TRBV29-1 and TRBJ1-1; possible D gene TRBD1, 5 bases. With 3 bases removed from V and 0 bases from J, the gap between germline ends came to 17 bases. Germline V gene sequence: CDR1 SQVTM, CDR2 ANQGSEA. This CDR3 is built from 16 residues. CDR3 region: CSVDVGLGGLNTEAFF. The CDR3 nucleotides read TGCAGCGTTGATGTGGGACTTGGGGGGTTGAACACTGAAGCTTTCTTT. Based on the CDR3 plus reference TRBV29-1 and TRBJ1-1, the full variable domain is SAVISQKPSRDICQRGTSLTIQCQVDSQVTMMFWYRQQPGQSLTLIATANQGSEATYESGFVIDKFPISRPNLTFSTLTVSNMSPEDSSIYLCSVDVGLGGLNTEAFFGQGTRLTVV.

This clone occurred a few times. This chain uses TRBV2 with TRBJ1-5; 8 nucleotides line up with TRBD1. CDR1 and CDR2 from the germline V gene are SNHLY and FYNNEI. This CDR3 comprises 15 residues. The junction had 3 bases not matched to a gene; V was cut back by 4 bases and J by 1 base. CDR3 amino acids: CASSGTGRSNQPQHF. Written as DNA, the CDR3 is TGTGCCAGCAGTGGGACAGGGCGGAGCAATCAGCCCCAGCATTTT. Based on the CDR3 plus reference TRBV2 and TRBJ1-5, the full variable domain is EPEVTQTPSHQVTQMGQEVILRCVPISNHLYFYWYRQILGQKVEFLVSFYNNEISEKSEIFDDQFSVERPDGSNFTLKIRSTKLEDSAMYFCASSGTGRSNQPQHFGDGTRLSIL.

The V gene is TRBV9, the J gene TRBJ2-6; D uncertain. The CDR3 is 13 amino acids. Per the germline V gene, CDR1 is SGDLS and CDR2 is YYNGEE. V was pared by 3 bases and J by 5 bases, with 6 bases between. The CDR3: CASSADRANVLTF. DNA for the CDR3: TGTGCCAGCAGCGCAGACAGGGCCAACGTCCTGACTTTC.

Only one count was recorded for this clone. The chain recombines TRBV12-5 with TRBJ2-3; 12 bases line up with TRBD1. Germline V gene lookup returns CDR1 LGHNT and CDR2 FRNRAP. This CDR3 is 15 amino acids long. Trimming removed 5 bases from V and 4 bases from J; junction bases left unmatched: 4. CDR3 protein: CASGPGQGAADTQYF. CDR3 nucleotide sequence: TGTGCTAGTGGTCCGGGACAGGGGGCTGCAGATACGCAGTATTTT.

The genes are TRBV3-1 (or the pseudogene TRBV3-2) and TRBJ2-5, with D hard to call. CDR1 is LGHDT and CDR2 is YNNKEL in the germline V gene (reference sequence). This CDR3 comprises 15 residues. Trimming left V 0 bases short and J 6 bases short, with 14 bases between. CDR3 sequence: CASSQDRGVAKTQYF. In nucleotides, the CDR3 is TGTGCCAGCAGCCAAGATCGAGGCGTAGCCAAGACCCAGTACTTC.

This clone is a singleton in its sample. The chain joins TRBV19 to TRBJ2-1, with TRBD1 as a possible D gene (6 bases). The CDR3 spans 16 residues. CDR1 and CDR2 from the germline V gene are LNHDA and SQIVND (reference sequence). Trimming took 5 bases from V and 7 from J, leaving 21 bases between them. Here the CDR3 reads CASSAAGAISGNEQFF. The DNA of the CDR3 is TGTGCCAGTAGTGCCGCAGGGGCGATTTCGGGGAATGAGCAGTTCTTC.